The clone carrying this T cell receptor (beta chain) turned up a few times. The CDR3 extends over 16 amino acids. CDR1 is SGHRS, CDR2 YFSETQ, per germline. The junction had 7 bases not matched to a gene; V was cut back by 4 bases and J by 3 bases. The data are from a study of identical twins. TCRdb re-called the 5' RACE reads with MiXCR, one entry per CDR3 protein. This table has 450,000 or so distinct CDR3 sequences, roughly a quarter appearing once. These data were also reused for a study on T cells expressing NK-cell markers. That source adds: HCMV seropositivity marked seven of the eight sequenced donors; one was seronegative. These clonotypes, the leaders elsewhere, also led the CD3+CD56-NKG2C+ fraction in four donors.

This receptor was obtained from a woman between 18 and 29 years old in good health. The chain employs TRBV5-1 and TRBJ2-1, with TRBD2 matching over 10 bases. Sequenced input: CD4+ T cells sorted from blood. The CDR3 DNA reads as TGCGCCAGCAGCCCGGCGGCTAGCGGGAGCTACAATGAGCAGTTCTTC. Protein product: CASSPAASGSYNEQFF. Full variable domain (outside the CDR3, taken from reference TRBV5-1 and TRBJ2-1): KAGVTQTPRYLIKTRGQQVTLSCSPISGHRSVSWYQQTPGQGLQFLFEYFSETQRNKGNFPGRFSGRQFSNSRSEMNVSTLELGDSALYLCASSPAASGSYNEQFFGPGTRLTVL.